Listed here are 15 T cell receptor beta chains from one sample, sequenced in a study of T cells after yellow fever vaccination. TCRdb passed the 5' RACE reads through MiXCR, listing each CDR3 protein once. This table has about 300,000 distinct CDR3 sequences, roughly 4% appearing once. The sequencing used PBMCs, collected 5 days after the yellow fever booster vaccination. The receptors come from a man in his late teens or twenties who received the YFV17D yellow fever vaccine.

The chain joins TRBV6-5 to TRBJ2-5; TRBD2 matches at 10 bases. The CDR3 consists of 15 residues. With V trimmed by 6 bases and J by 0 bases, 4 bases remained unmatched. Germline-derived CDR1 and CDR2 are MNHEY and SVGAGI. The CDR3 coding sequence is TGTGCCAGCAGCCTTAGCGGGGGGAACCAAGAGACCCAGTACTTC. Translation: CASSLSGGNQETQYF.

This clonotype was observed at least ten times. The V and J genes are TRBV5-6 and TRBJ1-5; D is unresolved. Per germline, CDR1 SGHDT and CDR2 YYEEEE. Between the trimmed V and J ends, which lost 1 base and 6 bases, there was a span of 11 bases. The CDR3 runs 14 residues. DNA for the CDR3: TGTGCCAGCAGCTTGTTTAGTTCGGGTCAGCCCCAGCATTTT. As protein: CASSLFSSGQPQHF.

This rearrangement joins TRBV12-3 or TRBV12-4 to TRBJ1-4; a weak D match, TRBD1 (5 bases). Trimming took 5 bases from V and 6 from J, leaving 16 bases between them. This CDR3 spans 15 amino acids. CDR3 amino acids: CASSPGRGRDEKLFF. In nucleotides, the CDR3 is TGTGCCAGCAGTCCGGGGCGGGGAAGGGATGAAAAACTGTTTTTT.

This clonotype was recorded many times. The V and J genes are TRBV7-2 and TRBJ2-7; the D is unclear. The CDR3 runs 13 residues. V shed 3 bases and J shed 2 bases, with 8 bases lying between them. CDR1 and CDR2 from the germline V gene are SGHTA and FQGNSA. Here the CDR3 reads CASSFTTAYEQYV. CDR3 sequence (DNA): TGTGCCAGCAGCTTCACCACAGCCTACGAGCAGTACGTC.

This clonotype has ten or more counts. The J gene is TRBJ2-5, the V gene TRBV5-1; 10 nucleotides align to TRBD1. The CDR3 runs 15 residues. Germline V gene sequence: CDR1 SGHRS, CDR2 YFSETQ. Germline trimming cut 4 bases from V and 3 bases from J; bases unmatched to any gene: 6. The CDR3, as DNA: TGCGCCAGCAGCATAACCGGGACAGGGGAAGAGACCCAGTACTTC. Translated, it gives CASSITGTGEETQYF.

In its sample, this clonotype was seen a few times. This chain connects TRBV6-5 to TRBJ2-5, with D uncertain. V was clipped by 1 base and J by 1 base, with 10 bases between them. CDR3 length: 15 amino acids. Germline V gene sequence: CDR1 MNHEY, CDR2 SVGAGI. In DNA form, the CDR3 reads TGTGCCAGCAGTTACTGGGCAGGAGTCCAAGAGACCCAGTACTTC. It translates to CASSYWAGVQETQYF.

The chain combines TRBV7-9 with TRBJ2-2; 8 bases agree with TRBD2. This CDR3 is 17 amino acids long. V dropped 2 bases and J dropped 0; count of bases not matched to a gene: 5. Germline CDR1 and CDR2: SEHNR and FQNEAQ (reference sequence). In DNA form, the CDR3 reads TGTGCCAGCAGCTTAACAGCGGGGGCCTCGAACACCGGGGAGCTGTTTTTT. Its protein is CASSLTAGASNTGELFF.

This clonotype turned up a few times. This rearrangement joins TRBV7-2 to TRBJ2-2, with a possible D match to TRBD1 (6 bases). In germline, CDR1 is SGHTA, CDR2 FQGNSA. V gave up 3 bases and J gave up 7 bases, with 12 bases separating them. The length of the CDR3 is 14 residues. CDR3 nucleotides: TGTGCCAGCAGCTTTCTTACAGGGTTCGGGGAGCTGTTTTTT. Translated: CASSFLTGFGELFF. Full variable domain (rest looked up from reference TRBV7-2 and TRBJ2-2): GAGVSQSPSNKVTEKGKDVELRCDPISGHTALYWYRQSLGQGLEFLIYFQGNSAPDKSGLPSDRFSAERTGGSVSTLTIQRTQQEDSAVYLCASSFLTGFGELFFGEGSRLTVL.

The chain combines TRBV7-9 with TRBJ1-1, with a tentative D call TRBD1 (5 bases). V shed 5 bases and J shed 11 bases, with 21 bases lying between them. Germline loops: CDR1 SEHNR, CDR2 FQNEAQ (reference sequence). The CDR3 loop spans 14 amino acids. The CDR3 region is CASSPRNQAGSAFF. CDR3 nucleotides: TGTGCCAGCAGCCCAAGGAACCAAGCAGGGTCTGCTTTCTTT.

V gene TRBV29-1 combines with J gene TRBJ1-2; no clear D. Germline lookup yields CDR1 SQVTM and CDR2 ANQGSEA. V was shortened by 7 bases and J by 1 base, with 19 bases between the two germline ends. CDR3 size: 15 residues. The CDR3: CSGWESTVDNYGYTF. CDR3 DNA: TGCAGCGGCTGGGAATCAACAGTCGATAACTATGGCTACACCTTC. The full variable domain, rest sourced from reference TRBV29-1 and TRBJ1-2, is SAVISQKPSRDICQRGTSLTIQCQVDSQVTMMFWYRQQPGQSLTLIATANQGSEATYESGFVIDKFPISRPNLTFSTLTVSNMSPEDSSIYLCSGWESTVDNYGYTFGSGTRLTVV.

The CDR3 region has the DNA TGTGCCTGGAGTGTGGGCCAGGGTGGAAACATTCAGTACTTC. Protein sequence: CAWSVGQGGNIQYF. V and J are TRBV30 and TRBJ2-4; a possible D gene is TRBD1 (5 bases). V lost 0 bases and J lost 6, with 12 bases in between. The CDR3 consists of 14 residues. Germline CDR1 and CDR2: GTSNPN and SVGIG (reference sequence).

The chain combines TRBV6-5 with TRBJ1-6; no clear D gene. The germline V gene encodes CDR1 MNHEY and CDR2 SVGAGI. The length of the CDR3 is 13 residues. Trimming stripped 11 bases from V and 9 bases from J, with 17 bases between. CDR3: CAGASDTGSPLHF. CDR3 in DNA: TGTGCCGGTGCGAGTGACACCGGTTCACCCCTCCACTTT.

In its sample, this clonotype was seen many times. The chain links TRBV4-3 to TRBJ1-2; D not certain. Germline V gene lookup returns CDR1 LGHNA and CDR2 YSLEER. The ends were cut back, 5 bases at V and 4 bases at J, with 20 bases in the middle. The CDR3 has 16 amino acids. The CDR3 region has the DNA TGCGCCAGCAGCTCAGGTGCGGGCACCATCGCCTATGGCTACACCTTC. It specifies CASSSGAGTIAYGYTF.

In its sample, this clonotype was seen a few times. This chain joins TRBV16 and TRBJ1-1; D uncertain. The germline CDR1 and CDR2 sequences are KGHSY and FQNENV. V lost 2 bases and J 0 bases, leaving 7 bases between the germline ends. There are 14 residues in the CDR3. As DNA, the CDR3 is TGTGCCAGCAGCCAAGAGGTCATGAACACTGAAGCTTTCTTT. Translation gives CASSQEVMNTEAFF. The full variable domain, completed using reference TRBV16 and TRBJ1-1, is GEEVAQTPKHLVRGEGQKAKLYCAPIKGHSYVFWYQQVLKNEFKFLISFQNENVFDETGMPKERFSAKCLPNSPCSLEIQATKLEDSAVYFCASSQEVMNTEAFFGQGTRLTVV.

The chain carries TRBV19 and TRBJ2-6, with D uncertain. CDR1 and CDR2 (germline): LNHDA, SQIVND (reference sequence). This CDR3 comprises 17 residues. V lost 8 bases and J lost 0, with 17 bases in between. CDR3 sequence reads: CASLRLPPSSGANVLTF. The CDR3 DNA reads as TGTGCCAGTCTACGGCTACCCCCTAGCTCTGGGGCCAACGTCCTGACTTTC.